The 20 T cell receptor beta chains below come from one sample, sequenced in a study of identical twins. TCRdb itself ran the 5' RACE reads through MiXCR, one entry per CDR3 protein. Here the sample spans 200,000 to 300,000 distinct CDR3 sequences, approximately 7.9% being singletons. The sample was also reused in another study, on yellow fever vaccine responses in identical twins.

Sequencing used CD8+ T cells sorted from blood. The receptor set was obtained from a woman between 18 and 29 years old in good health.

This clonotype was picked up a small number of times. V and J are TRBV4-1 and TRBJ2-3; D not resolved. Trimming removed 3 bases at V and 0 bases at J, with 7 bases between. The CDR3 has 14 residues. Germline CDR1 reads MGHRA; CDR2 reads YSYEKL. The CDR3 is CASSHKTSTDTQYF. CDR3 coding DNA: TGCGCCAGCAGCCATAAAACTAGCACAGATACGCAGTATTTT.

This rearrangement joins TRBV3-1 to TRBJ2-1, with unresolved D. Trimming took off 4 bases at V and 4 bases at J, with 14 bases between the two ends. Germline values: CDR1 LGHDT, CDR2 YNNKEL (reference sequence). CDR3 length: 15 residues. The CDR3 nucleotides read TGTGCCAGCAGCCCACAGCCAGGAAGGTACAATGAGCAGTTCTTC. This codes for CASSPQPGRYNEQFF.

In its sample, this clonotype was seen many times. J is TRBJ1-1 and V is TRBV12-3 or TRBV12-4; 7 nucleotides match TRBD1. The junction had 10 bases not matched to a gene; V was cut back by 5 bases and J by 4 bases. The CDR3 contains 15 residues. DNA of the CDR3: TGTGCCAGCAGTCCCCGTGGAGGGGGCGTCACTGAAGCTTTCTTT. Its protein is CASSPRGGGVTEAFF.

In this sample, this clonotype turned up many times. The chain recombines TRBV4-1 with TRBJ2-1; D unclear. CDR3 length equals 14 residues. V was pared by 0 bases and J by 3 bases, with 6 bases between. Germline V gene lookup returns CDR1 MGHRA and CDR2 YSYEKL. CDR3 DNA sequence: TGCGCCAGCAGCCAAGATCTTAACTACAATGAGCAGTTCTTC. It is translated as CASSQDLNYNEQFF.

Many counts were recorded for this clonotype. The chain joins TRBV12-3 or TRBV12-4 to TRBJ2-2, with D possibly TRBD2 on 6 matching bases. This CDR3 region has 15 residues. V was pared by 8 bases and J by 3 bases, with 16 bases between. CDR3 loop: CASRGAGGYTGELFF. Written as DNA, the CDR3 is TGTGCCAGCCGGGGAGCGGGTGGCTACACCGGGGAGCTGTTTTTT.

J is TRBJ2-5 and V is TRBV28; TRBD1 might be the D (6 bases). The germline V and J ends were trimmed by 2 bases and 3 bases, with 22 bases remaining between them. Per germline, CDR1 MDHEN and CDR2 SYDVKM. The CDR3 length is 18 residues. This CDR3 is CASSLNDPNRAEEETQYF. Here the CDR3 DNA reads TGTGCCAGCAGTTTAAACGACCCCAACAGGGCGGAGGAAGAGACCCAGTACTTC.

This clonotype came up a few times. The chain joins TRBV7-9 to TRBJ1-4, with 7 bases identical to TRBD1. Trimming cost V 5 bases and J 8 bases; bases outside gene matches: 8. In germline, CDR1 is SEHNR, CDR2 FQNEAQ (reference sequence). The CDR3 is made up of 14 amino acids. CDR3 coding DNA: TGTGCCAGCAGCAGGGGGCAGGGGCGCGAAAAACTGTTTTTT. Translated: CASSRGQGREKLFF. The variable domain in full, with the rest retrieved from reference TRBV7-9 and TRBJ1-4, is DTGVSQNPRHKITKRGQNVTFRCDPISEHNRLYWYRQTLGQGPEFLTYFQNEAQLEKSRLLSDRFSAERPKGSFSTLEIQRTEQGDSAMYLCASSRGQGREKLFFGSGTQLSVL.

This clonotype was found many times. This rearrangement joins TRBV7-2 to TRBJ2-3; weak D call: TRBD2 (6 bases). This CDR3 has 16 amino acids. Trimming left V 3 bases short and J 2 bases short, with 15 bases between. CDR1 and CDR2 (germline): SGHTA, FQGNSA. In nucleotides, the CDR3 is TGTGCCAGCAGCTTTAGGGACTCTCCTTCCACAGATACGCAGTATTTT. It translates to CASSFRDSPSTDTQYF. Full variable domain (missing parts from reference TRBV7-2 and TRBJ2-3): GAGVSQSPSNKVTEKGKDVELRCDPISGHTALYWYRQSLGQGLEFLIYFQGNSAPDKSGLPSDRFSAERTGGSVSTLTIQRTQQEDSAVYLCASSFRDSPSTDTQYFGPGTRLTVL.

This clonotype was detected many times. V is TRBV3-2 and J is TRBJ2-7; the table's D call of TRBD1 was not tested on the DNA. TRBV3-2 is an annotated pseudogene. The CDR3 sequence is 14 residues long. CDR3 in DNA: TGTGCCAGCAGCCCACGACAGGGAACCTACGAGCAGTACTTC. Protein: CASSPRQGTYEQYF.

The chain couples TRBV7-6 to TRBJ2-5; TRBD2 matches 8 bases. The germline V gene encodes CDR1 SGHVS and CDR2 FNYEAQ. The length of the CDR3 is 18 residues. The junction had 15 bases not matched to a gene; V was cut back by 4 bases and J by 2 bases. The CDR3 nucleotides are TGTGCCAGCAGCTCCCCCTTAAAAATAGCGGGGATACAAGAGACCCAGTACTTC. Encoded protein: CASSSPLKIAGIQETQYF. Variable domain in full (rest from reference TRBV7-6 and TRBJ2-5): GAGVSQSPRYKVTKRGQDVALRCDPISGHVSLYWYRQALGQGPEFLTYFNYEAQQDKSGLPNDRFSAERPEGSISTLTIQRTEQRDSAMYRCASSSPLKIAGIQETQYFGPGTRLLVL.

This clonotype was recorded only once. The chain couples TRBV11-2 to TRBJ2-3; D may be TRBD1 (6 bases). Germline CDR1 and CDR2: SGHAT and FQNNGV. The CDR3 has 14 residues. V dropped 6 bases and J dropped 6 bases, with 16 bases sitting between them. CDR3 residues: CASRENRAGDTQYF. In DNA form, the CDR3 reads TGTGCCAGCAGGGAAAACAGGGCTGGGGATACGCAGTATTTT.

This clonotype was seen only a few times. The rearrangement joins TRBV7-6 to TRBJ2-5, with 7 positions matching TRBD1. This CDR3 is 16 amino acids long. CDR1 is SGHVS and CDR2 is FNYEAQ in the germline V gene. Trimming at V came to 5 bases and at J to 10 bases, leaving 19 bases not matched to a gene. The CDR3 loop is CASSQRAGTDVLGQYF. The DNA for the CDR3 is TGTGCCAGCAGCCAGAGAGCCGGGACAGACGTTTTAGGCCAGTACTTC.

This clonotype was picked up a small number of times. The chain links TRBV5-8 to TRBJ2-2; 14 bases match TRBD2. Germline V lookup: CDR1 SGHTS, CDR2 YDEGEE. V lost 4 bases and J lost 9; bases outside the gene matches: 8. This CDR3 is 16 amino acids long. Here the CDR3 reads CASSDGTSGSLRELFF. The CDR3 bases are TGTGCCAGCAGCGACGGGACTAGCGGGAGTCTCAGGGAGCTGTTTTTT.

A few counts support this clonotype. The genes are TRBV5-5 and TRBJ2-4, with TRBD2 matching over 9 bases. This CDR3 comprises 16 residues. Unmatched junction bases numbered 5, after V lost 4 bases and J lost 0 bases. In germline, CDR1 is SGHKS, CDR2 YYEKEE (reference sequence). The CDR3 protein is CASSPTSGVAKNIQYF. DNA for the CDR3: TGTGCCAGCAGCCCGACTAGCGGAGTAGCCAAAAACATTCAGTACTTC.

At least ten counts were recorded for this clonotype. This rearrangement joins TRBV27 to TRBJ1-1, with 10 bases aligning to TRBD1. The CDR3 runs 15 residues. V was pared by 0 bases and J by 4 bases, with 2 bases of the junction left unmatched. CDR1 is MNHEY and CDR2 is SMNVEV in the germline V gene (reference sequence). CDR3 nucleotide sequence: TGTGCCAGCAGTTTATCCGGGACAGGGGCCACTGAAGCTTTCTTT. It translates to CASSLSGTGATEAFF.

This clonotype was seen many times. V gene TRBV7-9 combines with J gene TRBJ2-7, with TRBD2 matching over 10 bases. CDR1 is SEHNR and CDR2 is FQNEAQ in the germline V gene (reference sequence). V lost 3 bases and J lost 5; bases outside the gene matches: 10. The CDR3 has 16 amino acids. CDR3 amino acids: CASSFPQGLASDEQYF. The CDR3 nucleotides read TGTGCCAGCAGCTTCCCCCAGGGACTAGCGTCCGACGAGCAGTACTTC.

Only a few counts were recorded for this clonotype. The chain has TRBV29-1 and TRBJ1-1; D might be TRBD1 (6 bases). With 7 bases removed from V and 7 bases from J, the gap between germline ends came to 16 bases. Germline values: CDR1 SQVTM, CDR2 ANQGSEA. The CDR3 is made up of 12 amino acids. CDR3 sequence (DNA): TGCAGCGCCCAAACCGGGACACTTGAAGCTTTCTTT. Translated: CSAQTGTLEAFF. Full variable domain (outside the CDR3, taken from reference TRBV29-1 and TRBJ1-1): SAVISQKPSRDICQRGTSLTIQCQVDSQVTMMFWYRQQPGQSLTLIATANQGSEATYESGFVIDKFPISRPNLTFSTLTVSNMSPEDSSIYLCSAQTGTLEAFFGQGTRLTVV.

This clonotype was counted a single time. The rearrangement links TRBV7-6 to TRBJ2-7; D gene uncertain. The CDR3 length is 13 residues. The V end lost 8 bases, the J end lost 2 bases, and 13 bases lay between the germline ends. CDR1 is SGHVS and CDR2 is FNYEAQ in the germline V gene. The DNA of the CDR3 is TGTGCCAGCGGGCCGGGCAACCCCTACGAGCAGTACTTC. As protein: CASGPGNPYEQYF.

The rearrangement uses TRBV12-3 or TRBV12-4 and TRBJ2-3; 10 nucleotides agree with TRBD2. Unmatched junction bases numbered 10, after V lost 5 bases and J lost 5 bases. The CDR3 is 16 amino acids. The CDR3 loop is CASSGAGGPGVDTQYF. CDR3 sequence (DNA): TGTGCCAGCAGTGGAGCGGGAGGGCCCGGTGTAGATACGCAGTATTTT.

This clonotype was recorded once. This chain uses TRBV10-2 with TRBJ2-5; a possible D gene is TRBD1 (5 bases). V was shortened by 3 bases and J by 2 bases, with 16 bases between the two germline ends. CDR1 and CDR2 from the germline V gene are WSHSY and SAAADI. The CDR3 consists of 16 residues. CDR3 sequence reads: CASSDRLGVEQETQYF. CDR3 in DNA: TGCGCCAGCAGTGATAGATTAGGGGTTGAGCAAGAGACCCAGTACTTC.